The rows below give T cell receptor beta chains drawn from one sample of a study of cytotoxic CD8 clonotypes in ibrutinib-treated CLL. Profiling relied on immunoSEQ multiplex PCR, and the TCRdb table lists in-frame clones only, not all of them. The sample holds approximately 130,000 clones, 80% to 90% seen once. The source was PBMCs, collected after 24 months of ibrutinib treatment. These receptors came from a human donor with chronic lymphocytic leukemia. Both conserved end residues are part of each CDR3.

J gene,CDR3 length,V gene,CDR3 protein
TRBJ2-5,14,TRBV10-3,CAISGDSHQETQYF
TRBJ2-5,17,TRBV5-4,CASSLVAGGTFKETQYF
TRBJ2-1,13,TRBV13,CASSLESGSEQFF
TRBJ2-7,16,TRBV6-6,CASSPGGAGAIGEQYF
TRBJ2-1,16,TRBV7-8,CASSFSGTSIPNEQFF
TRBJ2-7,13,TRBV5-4,CASSLAQTYEQYF
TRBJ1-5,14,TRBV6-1,CASRATGGNQPQHF
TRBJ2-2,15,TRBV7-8,CASSPGTSFTGELFF
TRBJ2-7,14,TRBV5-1,CASSPSGHLPEQYF
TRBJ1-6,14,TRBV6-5,CASRPGTANSPLHF
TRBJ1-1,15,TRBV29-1,CSVEYSGGASTEAFF
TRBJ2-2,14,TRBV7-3,CASSLRQGTGELFF
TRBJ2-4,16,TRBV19,CASSIGTSQDWDIQYF
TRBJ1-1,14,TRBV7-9,CASSLDRWNTEAFF
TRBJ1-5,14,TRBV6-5,CASSYRQGRQPQHF
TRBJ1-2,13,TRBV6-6,CASSPGQSYGYTF
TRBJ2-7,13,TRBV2,CASSDSPPREQYF
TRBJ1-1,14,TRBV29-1,CSSPATGENTEAFF
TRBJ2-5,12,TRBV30,CAWSRGLETQYF
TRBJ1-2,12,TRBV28,CASSFPRYGYTF
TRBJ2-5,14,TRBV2,CASSGTGLEETQYF
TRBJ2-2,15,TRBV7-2,CASSRVMGRSGELFF
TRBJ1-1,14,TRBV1,CTSSPPAGNTEAFF
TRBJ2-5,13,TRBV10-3,CAISALQGETQYF
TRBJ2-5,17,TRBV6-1,CASSVATGTGGLETQYF
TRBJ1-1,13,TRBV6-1,CASSENSGTEAFF
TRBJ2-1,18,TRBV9,CASSVGLAGLAGMDEQFF
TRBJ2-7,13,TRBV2,CASTRGRTYEQYF
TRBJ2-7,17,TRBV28,CASSLQGASLRLYEQYF
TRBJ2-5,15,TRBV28,CASRGTSLDQETQYF
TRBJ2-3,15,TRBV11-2,CASSSTGLPTDTQYF
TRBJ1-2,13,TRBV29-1,CSVEHGRNYGYTF
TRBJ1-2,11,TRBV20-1,CSVGTGFGYTF
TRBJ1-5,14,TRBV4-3,CASSQGAGIWPQHF
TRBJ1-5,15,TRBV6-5,CASSPDRGGNQPQHF
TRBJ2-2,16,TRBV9,CASSVRTSGNTGELFF
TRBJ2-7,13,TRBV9,CASSVGGSYEQYF
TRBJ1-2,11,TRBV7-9,CASSLGGVDTF
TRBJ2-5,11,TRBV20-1,CSARGEETQYF
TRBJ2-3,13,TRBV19,CASREDRVGTQYF
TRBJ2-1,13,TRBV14,CASSGDYQNEQFF
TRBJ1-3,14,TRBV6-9,CASSYTGTGNTIYF
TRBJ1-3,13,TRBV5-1,CASREGHGNTIYF
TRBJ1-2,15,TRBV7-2,CASSLGTDSNYGYTF
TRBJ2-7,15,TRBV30,CAWSVRGGQRQLQYF
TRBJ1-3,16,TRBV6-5,CASSYLPRQGENTIYF
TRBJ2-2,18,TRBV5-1,CASSLDYRTVGRTGELFF
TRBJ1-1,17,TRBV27,CASSPARTGGRITEAFF
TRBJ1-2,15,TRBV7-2,CASSLGGVGNYGYTF
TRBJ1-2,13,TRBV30,CAWTRPVERGYTF